The clone carrying this T cell receptor beta chain occurred a few times. Antigen: not known. Sorting that relied on CD45RO/CCR7/CD25/CD127/CD95/CD27 yielded CD4+ naive, central memory, regulatory and stem cell-like memory cells. This CDR3 has 13 residues. Per germline, CDR1 SQVTM and CDR2 ANQGSEA. V shed 4 bases and J 7 bases; nucleotides not matched to a gene: 5. These data are taken from a study of beta chain features in type 1 diabetes. The whole isolated RNA underwent reverse transcription, so sequencing captured expressed TCRB transcripts. Assay: immunoSEQ multiplex PCR; the TCRdb copy retains only in-frame clones and omits some. The sample holds over 150,000 clones; roughly 7.1% are singletons and the top ten take about 0.9%. Findings of the study overall: The VDJ junctions of type 1 diabetes patients carried fewer insertions and more deletions. Healthy donors had naive, central memory and Treg TCRB repertoires that appeared less similar than those seen among patients. People with Type 1 diabetes carried modestly yet significantly shorter TCRB CDR3s in all four CD4+ subsets. With patients and controls alike, PCR might favor shorter templates to an equal degree.

The chain couples TRBV29-1 to TRBJ1-5; 9 nucleotides agree with TRBD1. This TCR was sampled from a middle-aged woman with type 1 diabetes. Sequenced input: central memory CD4+ T cells from blood. The CDR3 loop reads CSVGGTGLQPQHF. DNA of the CDR3: TGCAGCGTTGGAGGGACAGGGTTACAGCCCCAGCATTTT.